Listed below are T cell receptor beta chains from one sample, sequenced in a study of cytomegalovirus exposure and HLA in healthy donors. TCRdb keeps only in-frame clones here, not all; method: immunoSEQ multiplex PCR. The sample yields around 160,000 clones, roughly 79% seen once. The specimen was PBMCs. The receptors were sampled from a woman aged 40 to 55 in good health and CMV-seropositive. Both conserved end residues are part of each CDR3. Each record gives: CDR3 DNA, CDR3 protein, D gene, V gene, J gene, clone size. A D gene is named only where the DNA matches it firmly. Size values are once, few and many counts, or a class for expanded clones, and some rows have none.

cdr3_nt: TGCGCCAGCAGCCCCCTTGGGGGGATCCACACTGAAGCTTTCTTT
cdr3_aa: CASSPLGGIHTEAFF
d_call: .
v_call: TRBV5-1
j_call: TRBJ1-1
clone_size: .

cdr3_nt: TGTGCCAGCAGCCAGAGTTTGGGACAGCCCTATGGCTACACCTTC
cdr3_aa: CASSQSLGQPYGYTF
d_call: TRBD1
v_call: TRBV14
j_call: TRBJ1-2
clone_size: once

cdr3_nt: TGTGCCAGCAGTTTAGAGTGGTCCCTTACAGGATCACCCCTCCACTTT
cdr3_aa: CASSLEWSLTGSPLHF
d_call: .
v_call: TRBV28
j_call: TRBJ1-6
clone_size: .

cdr3_nt: TGTGCCAGCAAACCCGGGACACTTAATGAAAAACTGTTTTTT
cdr3_aa: CASKPGTLNEKLFF
d_call: .
v_call: TRBV27
j_call: TRBJ1-4
clone_size: .

cdr3_nt: TGTGCCAGCAGTCAACTAGGATCCGAGCAGTACTTC
cdr3_aa: CASSQLGSEQYF
d_call: .
v_call: TRBV2
j_call: TRBJ2-7
clone_size: few

cdr3_nt: TGTGCCAGCAGTGATGGTAGCGGGTCCACAGATACGCAGTATTTT
cdr3_aa: CASSDGSGSTDTQYF
d_call: TRBD2
v_call: TRBV6-1
j_call: TRBJ2-3
clone_size: few

cdr3_nt: TGTGCCAGCTCTAAAGTCTCCTACAATGAGCAGTTCTTC
cdr3_aa: CASSKVSYNEQFF
d_call: .
v_call: TRBV11-2
j_call: TRBJ2-1
clone_size: .

cdr3_nt: TGTGCCAGTAAGCGAGCGACCTCTGGGGCCAACGTCCTGACTTTC
cdr3_aa: CASKRATSGANVLTF
d_call: .
v_call: TRBV19
j_call: TRBJ2-6
clone_size: .

cdr3_nt: TGTGCCAGCAGCGACTACAGGGGGCGAACCGCAGATACGCAGTATTTT
cdr3_aa: CASSDYRGRTADTQYF
d_call: TRBD1
v_call: TRBV5-6
j_call: TRBJ2-3
clone_size: few

cdr3_nt: TGTGCCAGCAGCATGGGTGTGATGGGGGCGAGCACTGAAGCTTTCTTT
cdr3_aa: CASSMGVMGASTEAFF
d_call: .
v_call: TRBV5-4
j_call: TRBJ1-1
clone_size: .

cdr3_nt: TGTGCCAGCAGCGGGGTTGGGCAGGTGGAGCAGTACTTC
cdr3_aa: CASSGVGQVEQYF
d_call: .
v_call: TRBV2
j_call: TRBJ2-7
clone_size: .

cdr3_nt: TGCGCCAGCAGTTCACGTAGCGGATACGAGCAGTACTTC
cdr3_aa: CASSSRSGYEQYF
d_call: .
v_call: TRBV5-1
j_call: TRBJ2-7
clone_size: .

cdr3_nt: TGTGCCAGCAGTTCTAGCGGGGGGGCCTCCGTCGAGCAGTACTTC
cdr3_aa: CASSSSGGASVEQYF
d_call: TRBD2
v_call: TRBV2
j_call: TRBJ2-7
clone_size: .

cdr3_nt: TGTGCCAGCAGTTACGCCGGGAGGGGCCAAGGAAAACTGTTTTTT
cdr3_aa: CASSYAGRGQGKLFF
d_call: .
v_call: TRBV6-5
j_call: TRBJ1-4
clone_size: .

cdr3_nt: TGTGCCAGCACCACCCTGTCCCTAGCTACGGAGACCCAGTACTTC
cdr3_aa: CASTTLSLATETQYF
d_call: .
v_call: TRBV2
j_call: TRBJ2-5
clone_size: once

cdr3_nt: TGTGCCAGCAGCTTACAGGCCGATAACGGGAAGCGATACTTC
cdr3_aa: CASSLQADNGKRYF
d_call: .
v_call: TRBV11-2
j_call: TRBJ2-7
clone_size: .

cdr3_nt: TGCAGCGTAGCGGGACTGAACTACAATGAGCAGTTCTTC
cdr3_aa: CSVAGLNYNEQFF
d_call: TRBD2
v_call: TRBV29-1
j_call: TRBJ2-1
clone_size: few

cdr3_nt: TGTGCCAGCAGAAGGACTAGCGGGGGCACAGATACGCAGTATTTT
cdr3_aa: CASRRTSGGTDTQYF
d_call: TRBD2
v_call: TRBV6-6
j_call: TRBJ2-3
clone_size: .

cdr3_nt: TGTGCCAGCGCCCGGGAGGGCTGGAGCTATGGCTACACCTTC
cdr3_aa: CASAREGWSYGYTF
d_call: .
v_call: TRBV18
j_call: TRBJ1-2
clone_size: .

cdr3_nt: TGTTCCAGCAGCTTAGTAATGGGAGCCCAAGAGACCCAGTACTTC
cdr3_aa: CSSSLVMGAQETQYF
d_call: .
v_call: TRBV7-9
j_call: TRBJ2-5
clone_size: .

cdr3_nt: TGTGCCAGCAGGATTTTCCCGGAGGGGGGAAACACCATATATTTT
cdr3_aa: CASRIFPEGGNTIYF
d_call: .
v_call: TRBV2
j_call: TRBJ1-3
clone_size: few

cdr3_nt: TGTGCCAGCAAAAGTGGGAAGGGGGTTCGTTTGAACACTGAAGCTTTCTTT
cdr3_aa: CASKSGKGVRLNTEAFF
d_call: .
v_call: TRBV27
j_call: TRBJ1-1
clone_size: .

cdr3_nt: TGTGCCAGCAGCGGAGAGACTAGCTTCACAGATACGCAGTATTTT
cdr3_aa: CASSGETSFTDTQYF
d_call: TRBD2
v_call: TRBV6-1
j_call: TRBJ2-3
clone_size: .

cdr3_nt: TGTGCCAGCAGCGTAGACCCCCTCGCGGCAACTAATGAAAAACTGTTTTTT
cdr3_aa: CASSVDPLAATNEKLFF
d_call: .
v_call: TRBV9
j_call: TRBJ1-4
clone_size: .

cdr3_nt: TGTGCCTGGAGTGTACGAGAAAGCGGGGCTTTCTTT
cdr3_aa: CAWSVRESGAFF
d_call: .
v_call: TRBV30
j_call: TRBJ1-1
clone_size: .

cdr3_nt: TGTGCCAGCAGCCAAGATACAGACATCTCTGGAAACACCATATATTTT
cdr3_aa: CASSQDTDISGNTIYF
d_call: .
v_call: TRBV4-2
j_call: TRBJ1-3
clone_size: .

cdr3_nt: TGTGCCAGTAGTCCACGGGACAGTCGAACAGCTGAAGCTTTCTTT
cdr3_aa: CASSPRDSRTAEAFF
d_call: TRBD1
v_call: TRBV19
j_call: TRBJ1-1
clone_size: .

cdr3_nt: TGTGCCAGCAGCTCAGGGGGTTCCGGGGAGCTGTTTTTT
cdr3_aa: CASSSGGSGELFF
d_call: TRBD1
v_call: TRBV9
j_call: TRBJ2-2
clone_size: .

cdr3_nt: TGTGCCAGCTCCAGGGGGGACTACAATGAGCAGTTCTTC
cdr3_aa: CASSRGDYNEQFF
d_call: .
v_call: TRBV7-3
j_call: TRBJ2-1
clone_size: few

cdr3_nt: TGTGCCAGCAGCGTAGAGACAGGGAAGTGCGGCTACACCTTC
cdr3_aa: CASSVETGKCGYTF
d_call: TRBD1
v_call: TRBV9
j_call: TRBJ1-2
clone_size: .

cdr3_nt: TGTGCCAGCAGCTTGGGACACGGGAACACTGAAGCTTTCTTT
cdr3_aa: CASSLGHGNTEAFF
d_call: .
v_call: TRBV7-3
j_call: TRBJ1-1
clone_size: .

cdr3_nt: TGTGCCAGTAGTATGCAGGGGGTATCTTATGGCTGCACCTTC
cdr3_aa: CASSMQGVSYGCTF
d_call: TRBD1
v_call: TRBV19
j_call: TRBJ1-2
clone_size: .

cdr3_nt: TGTGCCGCCGCGGGACAGGGGACTTCTGGCTACACCTTC
cdr3_aa: CAAAGQGTSGYTF
d_call: TRBD1
v_call: TRBV30
j_call: TRBJ1-2
clone_size: .

cdr3_nt: TGTGCCAGCAGTGTGGGGACAGGCAATCAGCCCCAGCATTTT
cdr3_aa: CASSVGTGNQPQHF
d_call: TRBD1
v_call: TRBV2
j_call: TRBJ1-5
clone_size: once

cdr3_nt: TGTGCCAGCAGCTCACAGGGGACAGCGGGTTCACCCCTCCACTTT
cdr3_aa: CASSSQGTAGSPLHF
d_call: TRBD1
v_call: TRBV7-3
j_call: TRBJ1-6
clone_size: .

cdr3_nt: TGTGCCAGCAGCTCGGGTACCCAGGCTTTCTTT
cdr3_aa: CASSSGTQAFF
d_call: .
v_call: TRBV7-3
j_call: TRBJ1-1
clone_size: .

cdr3_nt: TGTGCCAGCAGCCTTACTAGCGGGGGGCCGAACACCGGGGAGCTGTTTTTT
cdr3_aa: CASSLTSGGPNTGELFF
d_call: TRBD2
v_call: TRBV9
j_call: TRBJ2-2
clone_size: .

cdr3_nt: TGTGCCAGCAGTCCTGGCAGCGGAGGTAACACTGAAGCTTTCTTT
cdr3_aa: CASSPGSGGNTEAFF
d_call: .
v_call: TRBV28
j_call: TRBJ1-1
clone_size: once

cdr3_nt: TGTGCCAGCAGAAGGGGGGGTAACTATGGCTACACCTTC
cdr3_aa: CASRRGGNYGYTF
d_call: .
v_call: TRBV6-5
j_call: TRBJ1-2
clone_size: .

cdr3_nt: TGTGCCAGCTCACCCCCCAGGACAGGGGGCTCCTACGAGCAGTACTTC
cdr3_aa: CASSPPRTGGSYEQYF
d_call: TRBD1
v_call: TRBV18
j_call: TRBJ2-7
clone_size: .

cdr3_nt: TGTGCCAGCACTAACCCCGGTGGGGCCGTCAATCAGCCCCAGCATTTT
cdr3_aa: CASTNPGGAVNQPQHF
d_call: .
v_call: TRBV28
j_call: TRBJ1-5
clone_size: .

cdr3_nt: TGTGCCAGCAGCTTAGGACAGGGTGGGAACAATGAGCAGTTCTTC
cdr3_aa: CASSLGQGGNNEQFF
d_call: TRBD1
v_call: TRBV7-6
j_call: TRBJ2-1
clone_size: once

cdr3_nt: TGCGCCAGCAGCTTCGGTTCTAGTGAGAATGAGCAGTTCTTC
cdr3_aa: CASSFGSSENEQFF
d_call: .
v_call: TRBV5-1
j_call: TRBJ2-1
clone_size: once

cdr3_nt: TGTGCCAGGACTGCGCTTGATGAGCAAATGAACACCGGGGAGCTGTTTTTT
cdr3_aa: CARTALDEQMNTGELFF
d_call: .
v_call: TRBV28
j_call: TRBJ2-2
clone_size: few

cdr3_nt: TGTGCCACCAGCAGAGGAGCGGGGGCCTTCACCGGGGAGCTGTTTTTT
cdr3_aa: CATSRGAGAFTGELFF
d_call: TRBD2
v_call: TRBV15
j_call: TRBJ2-2
clone_size: .

cdr3_nt: TGTGCCAGCAGTGCTAGCGGGGGGGCAGATACGCAGTATTTT
cdr3_aa: CASSASGGADTQYF
d_call: TRBD2
v_call: TRBV6-4
j_call: TRBJ2-3
clone_size: .

cdr3_nt: TGTGCCATCAGTCCGGGACTAGCGGGGGGGGATGAGCAGTTCTTC
cdr3_aa: CAISPGLAGGDEQFF
d_call: TRBD2
v_call: TRBV10-3
j_call: TRBJ2-1
clone_size: .

cdr3_nt: TGTGCCTGGTCTCGCGGGGGGGGCTCCTACAATGAGCAGTTCTTC
cdr3_aa: CAWSRGGGSYNEQFF
d_call: TRBD2
v_call: TRBV30
j_call: TRBJ2-1
clone_size: .

cdr3_nt: TGTGCCAGCAGCACGGGACAGGGCCACTATGGCTACACCTTC
cdr3_aa: CASSTGQGHYGYTF
d_call: TRBD1
v_call: TRBV5-1
j_call: TRBJ1-2
clone_size: .

cdr3_nt: TGTGCCAGCAGCGCAGGGGGCTTCGGGAAAAATTCACCCCTCCACTTT
cdr3_aa: CASSAGGFGKNSPLHF
d_call: TRBD1
v_call: TRBV9
j_call: TRBJ1-6
clone_size: .

cdr3_nt: TGTGCCAGCAGCTCACTCACAGATACGCAGTATTTT
cdr3_aa: CASSSLTDTQYF
d_call: .
v_call: TRBV7-2
j_call: TRBJ2-3
clone_size: .